This T cell receptor (beta chain) was observed in a study of monozygotic twins with inflammatory bowel disease. The CDR3 length is 13 residues. Germline V gene lookup returns CDR1 ENHRY and CDR2 SYGVKD. TCRalpha and TCRbeta cDNA went through two nested PCRs of approximately 17 and 9 cycles. TCRdb re-analyzed the 5' RACE reads; it lists each CDR3 protein once, without DNA. This table lists 350,000 to 500,000 distinct CDR3 sequences. This TCR was recovered from a human donor with ulcerative colitis or Crohn's disease, or a healthy co-twin of an affected twin (not recorded which). The genes are TRBV10-3 and TRBJ2-5; TCRdb indicates TRBD2, and absent DNA this call remains unverified. The sequencing input was blood. Here the CDR3 reads CAIKGRDHETQYF.